This TCR beta chain was captured in a study of siplizumab effects on memory and regulatory T cells. Notes on the study in general: Naive T cells apparently outstripped memory cells in diversity and seemed major alloresponse contributors.

As for this clone: What it binds is not known.

Repertoires were generated with immunoSEQ multiplex PCR, while TCRdb's copy carries only in-frame clones and drops some. Of about 120,000 clones listed, approximately 94% are singletons. The sequence came from a human donor in good health. The material sequenced was non-Treg CD4+ T cells sorted from blood.

The CDR3 spells CASSQSGQWGREETQYF. For the CDR3, the DNA is TGCGCCAGCAGTCAATCGGGACAATGGGGCCGGGAGGAGACCCAGTACTTC. This chain joins TRBV23-1 and TRBJ2-5, with D perhaps being TRBD1 or TRBD2 (6 bases each). TRBV23-1 is assigned to the ORF class and has an uncertain function. CDR3 length equals 17 residues. V gave up 0 bases and J gave up 5 bases, with 19 bases separating them.